The rows below give T cell receptor beta chains drawn from one sample of a study of blood T cells in healthy people across ages. A single record per CDR3 protein comes from TCRdb applying MiXCR to the 5' RACE reads. Of around 800,000 distinct CDR3 sequences listed, less than 80% were seen once; the top ten hold about a quarter. The sequenced material came from blood. Every receptor here comes from a young man in good health. CDR3s leave out the opening cysteine and the closing phenylalanine or tryptophan. The order of the fields is J gene, clone size, V gene, CDR3 protein. A clone size is listed for some rows: how often the clone was seen (once, few, many), or a class if it is expanded.

TRBJ2-7	few	TRBV7-9	ASSSRDRGSSYEQY
TRBJ2-3	few	TRBV6-1	ASSRKGGGDTQY
TRBJ2-4	few	TRBV20-1	SARVSGTPKNIQY
TRBJ2-3	once	TRBV7-2	ASSLRGESTDTQY
TRBJ2-2	.	TRBV28	ASMGGSYTGELF
TRBJ1-5	.	TRBV9	ASSAPGAPQPQH
TRBJ1-6	.	TRBV10-3	AITLGGGSPLH
TRBJ1-1	.	TRBV2	ASSLPPHVTFEAF
TRBJ2-1	few	TRBV2	ASRRLGGAWKDNEQF
TRBJ1-2	.	TRBV18	ASSPRDSNYGYT
TRBJ2-7	.	TRBV5-1	ASRLMWDRVISYEQY
TRBJ2-1	few	TRBV29-1	SVQGVNEQF
TRBJ1-2	.	TRBV10-3	AISEDRDMNGYT
TRBJ1-1	.	TRBV12-3/TRBV12-4	ASNTRAVTTEAF
TRBJ1-2	.	TRBV7-2	ASSLTQGGYGYT
TRBJ2-1	.	TRBV5-1	ASIFGQGFNNEQF
TRBJ2-1	.	TRBV12-3/TRBV12-4	ASSRLGRAGGGEQF
TRBJ2-7	.	TRBV20-1	SACRGGTYEQY
TRBJ2-1	.	TRBV9	ASSALAGGLSYNEQF
TRBJ2-1	many	TRBV3-1	ASSQGYGYNEQF
TRBJ1-2	few	TRBV29-1	SVDGTANYGYT
TRBJ2-7	.	TRBV27	ASRRDRVSEQY
TRBJ2-1	.	TRBV29-1	SVTYTYNEQF
TRBJ2-7	.	TRBV6-5	ASSTHPLYEQY
TRBJ2-3	few	TRBV12-3/TRBV12-4	ASSDDPLGTDTQY
TRBJ2-5	.	TRBV20-1	SAANRDRGQETQY
TRBJ1-6	.	TRBV2	ASIITRATNLSPLH
TRBJ2-2	.	TRBV7-9	ASTSIPRGTGELF
TRBJ2-1	.	TRBV12-3/TRBV12-4	ASSSHVPRTNEQF
TRBJ2-1	many	TRBV6-5	ASSYSGQGNGNEQF